This TCR beta chain was captured in a study of quantifying T cell responses using KT2 cells. Study-wide context: Reverse transcription used primers in the TCR alpha and beta constant regions. The second PCR ran as a qPCR until a predetermined fluorescence threshold was reached. Findings and limits, study-wide: KT2 sequences were detected down to about one KT2 cell per 100,000 PBMC. Counts of KT2 alpha and beta sequences rose linearly with the number of KT2 cells added.

Each cDNA got a UMI-containing oligo ligated at its 3' end. The first PCR ran roughly 4 cycles with an equimolar RC1.1 and RC1.2 beta primer mix. TCRdb independently ran MiXCR on the UMI-ligation and nested PCR reads; one entry per CDR3 protein. The sample shows some 50,000 distinct CDR3 sequences, approximately 10% of them seen only once. The V and J ends lost 4 bases and 7 bases, in that order; junction bases with no gene match: 6. This CDR3 has 15 residues. Germline loops: CDR1 SNHLY, CDR2 FYNNEI. On this clonotype itself: Antigen unknown.

Sequencing was carried out using PBMCs spiked with cells of the T cell clone KT2. The clonotype comes from a human donor. The chain has TRBV2 and TRBJ1-5, with TRBD1 identical over 11 bases. The CDR3 spells CASSAGQGAWQPQHF. The CDR3 region has the DNA TGTGCCAGCAGTGCCGGACAGGGGGCCTGGCAGCCCCAGCATTTT.